This T cell receptor (beta chain) came from a study of spatial heterogeneity in lung cancer. Whole-study findings and limits: Counts of expanded intratumoral alpha and beta TCRs tracked tumor mutation counts. Estimated coverage of tumor T cells was around 6.9% for alpha and about 14% for beta chains.

Sample time point: sample taken at primary tumor resection. TCRdb reprocessed the 5' RACE reads via MiXCR and lists one record per CDR3 protein. The sample has about 3,300 distinct CDR3 sequences, 7% to 10% seen once. This clonotype was picked up many times. Its specificity is unknown. The V and J ends lost 6 bases and 4 bases respectively, with 13 bases between them. Germline V gene data show CDR1 as ENHRY and CDR2 as SYGVKD. The CDR3 consists of 14 residues. The TCR sequence derives from a male donor with early-stage non-small cell lung cancer. The chain joins TRBV10-3 to TRBJ2-1; a weak D match, TRBD1 (6 bases). The material was lung tumor tissue, obtained at surgery. The CDR3: CAISQGPDYNEQFF. CDR3 coding DNA: TGTGCCATCAGCCAGGGGCCCGATTACAATGAGCAGTTCTTC.